This T cell receptor beta chain was documented in a study of shared clonotypes between healthy human individuals. Method: immunoSEQ multiplex PCR; TCRdb's copy keeps in-frame clones and lacks some. The data hold roughly 2.2 million clones, with roughly 92% observed a single time. Sequenced: naive CD4+ T cells from PBMCs. Noted subset: CD45RA+ positively selected. The source of this sequence is a man between 18 and 29 years old in good health. Some clones in this sample may be carry-over from other donors' samples.

The DNA of the CDR3 is TGTGCCATCAGTGAATCGGTGAACACCGGGGAGCTGTTTTTT. This sequence encodes CAISESVNTGELFF. V and J are TRBV10-3 and TRBJ2-2, with no clear D. V was pared by 3 bases and J by 1 base, with 6 bases between. The germline CDR1 and CDR2 sequences are ENHRY and SYGVKD. The CDR3 contains 14 residues.